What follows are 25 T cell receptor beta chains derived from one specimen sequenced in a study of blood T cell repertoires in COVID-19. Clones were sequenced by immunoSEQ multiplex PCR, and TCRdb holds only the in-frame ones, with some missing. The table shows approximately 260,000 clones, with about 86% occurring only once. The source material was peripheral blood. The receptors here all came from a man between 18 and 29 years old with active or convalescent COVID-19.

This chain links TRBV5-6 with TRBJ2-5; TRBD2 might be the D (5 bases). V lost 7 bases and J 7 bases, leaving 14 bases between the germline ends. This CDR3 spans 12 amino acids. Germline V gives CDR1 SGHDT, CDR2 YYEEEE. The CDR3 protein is CASYKIEGTQYF. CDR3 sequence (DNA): TGTGCCAGCTACAAGATAGAGGGGACCCAGTACTTC. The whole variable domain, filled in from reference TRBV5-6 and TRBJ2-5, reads DAGVTQSPTHLIKTRGQQVTLRCSPKSGHDTVSWYQQALGQGPQFIFQYYEEEERQRGNFPDRFSGHQFPNYSSELNVNALLLGDSALYLCASYKIEGTQYFGPGTRLLVL.

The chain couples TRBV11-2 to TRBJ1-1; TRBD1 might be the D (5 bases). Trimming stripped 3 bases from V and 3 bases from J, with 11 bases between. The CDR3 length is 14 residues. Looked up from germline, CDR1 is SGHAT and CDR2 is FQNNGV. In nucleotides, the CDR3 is TGTGCCAGCAGCTTGGCGGGGGTAGACACTGAAGCTTTCTTT. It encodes CASSLAGVDTEAFF.

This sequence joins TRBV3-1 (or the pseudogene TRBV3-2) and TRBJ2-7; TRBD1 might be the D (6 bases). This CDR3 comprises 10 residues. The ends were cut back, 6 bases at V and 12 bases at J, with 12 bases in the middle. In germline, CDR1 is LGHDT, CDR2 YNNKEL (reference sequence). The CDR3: CASRGASLYF. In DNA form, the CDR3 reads TGTGCCAGCAGGGGGGCTTCTCTGTACTTC.

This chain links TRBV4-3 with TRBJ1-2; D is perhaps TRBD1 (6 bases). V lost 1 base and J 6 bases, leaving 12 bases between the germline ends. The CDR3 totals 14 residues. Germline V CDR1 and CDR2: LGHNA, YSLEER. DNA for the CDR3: TGCGCCAGCAGCCAAGCTCGGGACAATAATGGCTACACCTTC. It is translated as CASSQARDNNGYTF.

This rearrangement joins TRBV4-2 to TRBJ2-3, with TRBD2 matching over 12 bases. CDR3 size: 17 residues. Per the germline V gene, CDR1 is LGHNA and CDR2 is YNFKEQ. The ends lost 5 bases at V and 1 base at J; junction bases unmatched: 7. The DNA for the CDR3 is TGTGCCAGCAGCGAAACCCCTAGCGGGGGGGGCACAGATACGCAGTATTTT. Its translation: CASSETPSGGGTDTQYF.

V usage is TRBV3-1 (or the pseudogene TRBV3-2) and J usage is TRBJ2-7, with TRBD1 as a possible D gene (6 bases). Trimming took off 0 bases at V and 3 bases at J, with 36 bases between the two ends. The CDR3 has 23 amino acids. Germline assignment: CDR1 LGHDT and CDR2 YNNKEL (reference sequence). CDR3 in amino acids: CASSQDPDFIRGWRIGKFYEQYF. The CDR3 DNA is TGTGCCAGCAGCCAAGATCCGGACTTCATCAGGGGTTGGAGGATCGGAAAGTTCTACGAGCAGTACTTC.

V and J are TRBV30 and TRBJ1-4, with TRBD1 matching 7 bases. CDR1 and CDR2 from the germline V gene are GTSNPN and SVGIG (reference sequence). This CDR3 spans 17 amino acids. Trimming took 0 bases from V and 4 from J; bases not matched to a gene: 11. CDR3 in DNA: TGTGCCTGGAGTGTAAGAGGGGGCTTCATAGGTAATGAAAAACTGTTTTTT. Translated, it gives CAWSVRGGFIGNEKLFF.

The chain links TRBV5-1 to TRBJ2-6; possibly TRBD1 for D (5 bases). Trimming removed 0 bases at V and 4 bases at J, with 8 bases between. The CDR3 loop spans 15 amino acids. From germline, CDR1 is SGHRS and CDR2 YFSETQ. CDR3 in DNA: TGCGCCAGCAGCTTGGCAGGGCCCGGGGCCAACGTCCTGACTTTC. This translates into CASSLAGPGANVLTF. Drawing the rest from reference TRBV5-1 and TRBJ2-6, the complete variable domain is KAGVTQTPRYLIKTRGQQVTLSCSPISGHRSVSWYQQTPGQGLQFLFEYFSETQRNKGNFPGRFSGRQFSNSRSEMNVSTLELGDSALYLCASSLAGPGANVLTFGAGSRLTVL.

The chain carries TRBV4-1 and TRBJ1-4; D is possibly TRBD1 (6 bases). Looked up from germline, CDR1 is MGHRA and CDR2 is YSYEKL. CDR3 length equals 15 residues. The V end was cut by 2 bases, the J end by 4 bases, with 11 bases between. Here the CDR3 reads CASSQQGSFNEKLFF. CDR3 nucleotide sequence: TGCGCCAGCAGCCAACAGGGGAGTTTTAATGAAAAACTGTTTTTT.

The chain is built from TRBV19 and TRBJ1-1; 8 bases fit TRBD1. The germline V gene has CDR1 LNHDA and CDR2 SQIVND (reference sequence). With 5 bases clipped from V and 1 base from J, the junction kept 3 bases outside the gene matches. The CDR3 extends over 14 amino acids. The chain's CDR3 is CASSQGARNTEAFF. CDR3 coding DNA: TGTGCCAGTAGTCAGGGGGCGCGGAACACTGAAGCTTTCTTT.

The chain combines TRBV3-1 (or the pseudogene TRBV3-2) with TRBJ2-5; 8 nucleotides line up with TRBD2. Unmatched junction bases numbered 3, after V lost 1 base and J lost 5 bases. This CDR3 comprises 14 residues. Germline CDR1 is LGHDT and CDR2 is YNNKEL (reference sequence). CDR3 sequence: CASSQGTSWETQYF. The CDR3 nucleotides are TGTGCCAGCAGCCAAGGGACTAGCTGGGAGACCCAGTACTTC.

The CDR3 bases are TGTGCCGAGGGCCGGAGCTCTGGGGCCAACGTCCTGACTTTC. Residues: CAEGRSSGANVLTF. The chain joins TRBV7-9 to TRBJ2-6; TRBD2 is a possible D gene (5 bases). This CDR3 is built from 14 residues. V gave up 11 bases and J gave up 0 bases, with 11 bases separating them. Germline V lookup: CDR1 SEHNR, CDR2 FQNEAQ (reference sequence).

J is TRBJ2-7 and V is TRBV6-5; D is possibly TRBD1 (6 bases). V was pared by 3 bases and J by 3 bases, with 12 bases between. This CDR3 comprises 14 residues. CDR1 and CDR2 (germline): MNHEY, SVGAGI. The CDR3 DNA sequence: TGTGCCAGCAGTTATTCTGGGGGCAACTACGAGCAGTACTTC. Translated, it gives CASSYSGGNYEQYF.

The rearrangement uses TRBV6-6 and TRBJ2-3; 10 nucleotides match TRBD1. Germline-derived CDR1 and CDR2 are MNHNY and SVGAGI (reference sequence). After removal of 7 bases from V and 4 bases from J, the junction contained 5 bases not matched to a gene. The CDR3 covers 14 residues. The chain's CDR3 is CASTGQGEPDTQYF. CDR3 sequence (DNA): TGTGCCAGCACTGGACAGGGGGAGCCAGATACGCAGTATTTT.

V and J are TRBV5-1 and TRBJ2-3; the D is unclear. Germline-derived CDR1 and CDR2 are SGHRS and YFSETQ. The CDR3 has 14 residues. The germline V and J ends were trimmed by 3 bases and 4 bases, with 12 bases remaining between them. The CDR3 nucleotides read TGCGCCAGCAGCTCGCCAGGATGGGCAGATACGCAGTATTTT. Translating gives CASSSPGWADTQYF.

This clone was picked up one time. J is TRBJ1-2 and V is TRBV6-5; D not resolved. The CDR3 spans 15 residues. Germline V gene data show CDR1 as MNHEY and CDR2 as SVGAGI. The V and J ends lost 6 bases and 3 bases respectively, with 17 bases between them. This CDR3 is CASRNEGGNHYGYTF. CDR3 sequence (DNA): TGTGCCAGCAGAAACGAGGGAGGGAATCACTATGGCTACACCTTC.

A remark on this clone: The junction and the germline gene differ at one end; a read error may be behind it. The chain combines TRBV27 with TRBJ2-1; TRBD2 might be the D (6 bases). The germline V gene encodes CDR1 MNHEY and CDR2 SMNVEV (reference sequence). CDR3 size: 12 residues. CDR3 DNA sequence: TGTGCCAGCAGCTTATCTGGGGGGGAGCAGTTCTTC. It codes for CASSLSGGEQFF.

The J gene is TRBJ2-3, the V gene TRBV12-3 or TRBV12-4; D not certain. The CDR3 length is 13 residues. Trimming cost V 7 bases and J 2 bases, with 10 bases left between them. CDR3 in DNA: TGTGCCAGCACCCTGAGTCACACAGATACGCAGTATTTT. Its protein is CASTLSHTDTQYF.

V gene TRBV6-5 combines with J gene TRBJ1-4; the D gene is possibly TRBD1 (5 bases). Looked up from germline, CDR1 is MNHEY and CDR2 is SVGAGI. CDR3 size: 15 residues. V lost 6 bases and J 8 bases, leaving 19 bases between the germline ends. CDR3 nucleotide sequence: TGTGCCAGCAGATCCACAGGTTACGGAATGGAAAAACTGTTTTTT. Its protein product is CASRSTGYGMEKLFF.

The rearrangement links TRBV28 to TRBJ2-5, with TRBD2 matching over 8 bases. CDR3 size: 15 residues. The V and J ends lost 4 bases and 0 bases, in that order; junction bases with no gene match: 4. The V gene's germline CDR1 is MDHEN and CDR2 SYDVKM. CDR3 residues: CASSSGGEDQETQYF. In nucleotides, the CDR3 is TGTGCCAGCAGTTCGGGAGGGGAGGACCAAGAGACCCAGTACTTC.

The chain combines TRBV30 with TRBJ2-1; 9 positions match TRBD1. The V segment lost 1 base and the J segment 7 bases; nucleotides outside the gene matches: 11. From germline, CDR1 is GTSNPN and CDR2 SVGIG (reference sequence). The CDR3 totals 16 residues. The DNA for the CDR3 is TGTGCCTGGAGTGACGACAGGGGGGAATGGGGAAATGAGCAGTTCTTC. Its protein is CAWSDDRGEWGNEQFF.

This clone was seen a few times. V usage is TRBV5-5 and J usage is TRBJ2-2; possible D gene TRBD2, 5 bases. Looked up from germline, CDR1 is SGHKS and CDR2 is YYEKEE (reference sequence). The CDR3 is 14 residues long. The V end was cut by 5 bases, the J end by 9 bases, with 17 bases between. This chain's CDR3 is CASRLGPRARELFF. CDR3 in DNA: TGTGCCAGCAGACTAGGACCGCGGGCCCGGGAGCTGTTTTTT.

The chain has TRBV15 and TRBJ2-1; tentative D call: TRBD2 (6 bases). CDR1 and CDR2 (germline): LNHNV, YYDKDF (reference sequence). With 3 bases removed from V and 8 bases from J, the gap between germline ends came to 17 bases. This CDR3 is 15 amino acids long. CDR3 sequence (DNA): TGTGCCACCAGCAGCGGCGGGGCCCACATGCATGAGCAGTTCTTC. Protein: CATSSGGAHMHEQFF.

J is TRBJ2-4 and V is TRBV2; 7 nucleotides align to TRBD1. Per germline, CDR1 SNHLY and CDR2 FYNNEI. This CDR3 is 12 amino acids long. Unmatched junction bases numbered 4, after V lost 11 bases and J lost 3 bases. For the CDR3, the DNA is TGTGCCGTACAGGGGTTCAAAAACATTCAGTACTTC. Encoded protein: CAVQGFKNIQYF.

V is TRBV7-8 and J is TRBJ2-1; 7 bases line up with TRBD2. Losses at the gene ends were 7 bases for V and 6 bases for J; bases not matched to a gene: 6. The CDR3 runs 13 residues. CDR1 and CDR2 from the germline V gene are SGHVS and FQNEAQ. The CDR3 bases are TGTGCCAGCATTGGGGGGGGGAGCAATGAGCAGTTCTTC. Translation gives CASIGGGSNEQFF.